This record concerns one T cell receptor beta chain sequence. Its target is unknown. This sample was taken from a study of graft-versus-host responses after intestinal transplantation. Study at large: Every transplant recipient was induced with anti-thymocyte globulin, then maintained on tacrolimus and steroids for about three years.

Regarding the study as a whole: In patients with graft-donor T cell macrochimerism, allograft graft-versus-host to host-versus-graft clonal ratios were high. After transplant, early declines in HvG clones were associated with peak levels of circulating GvH clones.

Only in-frame clones appear in the TCRdb table, and some are missing; sequencing was by immunoSEQ multiplex PCR. The sample lists 110,000 to 150,000 clones, over 90% occurring once. This clonotype was sampled from a human donor who received an intestinal transplant. The starting material was unstimulated CD4+ T cells sorted from spleen or lymph node cells, obtained before intestinal transplant.

The CDR3 reads CASSPRDSINQPQHF. The CDR3 region has the DNA TGTGCCAGCTCACCCCGGGACAGCATCAATCAGCCCCAGCATTTT. This chain connects TRBV18 to TRBJ1-5, with 7 bases that match TRBD1. Germline assignment: CDR1 KGHSH and CDR2 LQKENI. V shed 3 bases, J shed 3 bases, and the junction held 5 bases outside the gene matches. CDR3 length: 15 residues. The entire variable domain, with the rest obtained from reference TRBV18 and TRBJ1-5, is as follows: NAGVMQNPRHLVRRRGQEARLRCSPMKGHSHVYWYRQLPEEGLKFMVYLQKENIIDESGMPKERFSAEFPKEGPSILRIQQVVRGDSAAYFCASSPRDSINQPQHFGDGTRLSIL.